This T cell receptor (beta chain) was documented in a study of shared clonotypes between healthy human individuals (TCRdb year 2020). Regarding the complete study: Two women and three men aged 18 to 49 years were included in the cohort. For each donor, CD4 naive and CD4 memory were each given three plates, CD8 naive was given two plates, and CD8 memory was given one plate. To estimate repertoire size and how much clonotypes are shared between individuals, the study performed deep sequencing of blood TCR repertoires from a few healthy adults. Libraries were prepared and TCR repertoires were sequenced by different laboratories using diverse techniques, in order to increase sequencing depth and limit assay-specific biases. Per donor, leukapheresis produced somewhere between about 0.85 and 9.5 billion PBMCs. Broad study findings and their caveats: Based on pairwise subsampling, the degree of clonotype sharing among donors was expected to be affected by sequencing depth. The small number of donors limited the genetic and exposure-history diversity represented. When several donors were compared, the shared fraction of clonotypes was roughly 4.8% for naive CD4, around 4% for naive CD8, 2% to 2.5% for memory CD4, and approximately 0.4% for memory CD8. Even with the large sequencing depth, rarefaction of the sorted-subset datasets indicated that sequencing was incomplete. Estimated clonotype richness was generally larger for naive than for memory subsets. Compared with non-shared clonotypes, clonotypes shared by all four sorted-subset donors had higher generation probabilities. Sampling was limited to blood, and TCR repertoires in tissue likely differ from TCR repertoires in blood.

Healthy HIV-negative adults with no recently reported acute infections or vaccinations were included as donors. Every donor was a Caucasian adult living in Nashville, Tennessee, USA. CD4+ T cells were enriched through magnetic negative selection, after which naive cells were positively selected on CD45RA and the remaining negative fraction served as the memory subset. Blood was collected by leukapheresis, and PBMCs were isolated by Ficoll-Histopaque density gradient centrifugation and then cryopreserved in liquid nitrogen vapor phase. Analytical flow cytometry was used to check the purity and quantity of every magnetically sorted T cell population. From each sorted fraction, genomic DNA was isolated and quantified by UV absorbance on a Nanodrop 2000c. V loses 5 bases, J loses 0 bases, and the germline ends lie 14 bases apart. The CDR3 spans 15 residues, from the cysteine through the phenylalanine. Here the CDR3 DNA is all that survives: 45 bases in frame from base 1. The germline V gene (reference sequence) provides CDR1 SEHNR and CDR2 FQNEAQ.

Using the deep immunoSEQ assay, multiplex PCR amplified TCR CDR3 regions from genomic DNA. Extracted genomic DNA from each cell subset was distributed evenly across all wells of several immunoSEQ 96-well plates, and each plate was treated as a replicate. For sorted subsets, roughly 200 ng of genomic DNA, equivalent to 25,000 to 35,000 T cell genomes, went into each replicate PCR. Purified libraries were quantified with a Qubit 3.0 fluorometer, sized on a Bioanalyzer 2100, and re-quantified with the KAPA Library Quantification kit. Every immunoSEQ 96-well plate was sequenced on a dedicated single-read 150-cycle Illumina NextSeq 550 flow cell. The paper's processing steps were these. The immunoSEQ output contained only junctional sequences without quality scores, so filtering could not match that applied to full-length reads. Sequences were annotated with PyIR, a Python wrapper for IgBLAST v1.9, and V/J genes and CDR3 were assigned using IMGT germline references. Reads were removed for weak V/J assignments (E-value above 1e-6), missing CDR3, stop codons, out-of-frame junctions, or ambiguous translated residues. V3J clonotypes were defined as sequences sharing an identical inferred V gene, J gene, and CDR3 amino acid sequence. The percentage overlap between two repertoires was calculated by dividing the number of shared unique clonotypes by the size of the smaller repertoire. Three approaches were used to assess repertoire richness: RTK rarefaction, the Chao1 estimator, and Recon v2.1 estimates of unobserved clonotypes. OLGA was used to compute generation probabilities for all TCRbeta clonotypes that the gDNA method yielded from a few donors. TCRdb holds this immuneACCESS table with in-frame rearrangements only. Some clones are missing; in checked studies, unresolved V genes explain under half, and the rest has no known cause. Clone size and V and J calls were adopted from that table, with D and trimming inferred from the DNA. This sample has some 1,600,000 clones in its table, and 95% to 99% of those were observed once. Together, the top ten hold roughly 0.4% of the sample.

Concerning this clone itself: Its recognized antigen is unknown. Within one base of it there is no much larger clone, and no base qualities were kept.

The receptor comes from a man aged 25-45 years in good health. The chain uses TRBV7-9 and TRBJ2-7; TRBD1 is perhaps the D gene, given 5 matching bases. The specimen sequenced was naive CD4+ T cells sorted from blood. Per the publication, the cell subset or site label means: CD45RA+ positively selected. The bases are TGTGCCAGCAGCCCTAGGGGTCTGAGCTCCTACGAGCAGTACTTC. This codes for CASSPRGLSSYEQYF. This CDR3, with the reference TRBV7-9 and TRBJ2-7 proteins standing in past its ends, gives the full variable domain DTGVSQNPRHKITKRGQNVTFRCDPISEHNRLYWYRQTLGQGPEFLTYFQNEAQLEKSRLLSDRFSAERPKGSFSTLEIQRTEQGDSAMYLCASSPRGLSSYEQYFGPGTRLTVT.